The following is a T cell receptor beta chain sequence with its context. Its antigen remains unknown. Germline V gives CDR1 SGHRS, CDR2 YFSETQ. V lost 4 bases and J lost 0, with 11 bases in between. The CDR3 is 15 residues long. Each patient went into thyroid surgery without having received any treatment. The data belong to a study of metastatic and nonmetastatic thyroid tumors. Study background: Malignant and benign thyroid patients had repertoires compared in peripheral blood and tumor or nodule tissue. Study results and caveats: In blood and tumor, TCR beta diversity was reportedly significantly higher in malignant thyroid tumors than in benign nodules.

Study processing details: Building a distant-metastasis classifier for papillary thyroid cancer drew on CDR3 differences across clinicopathological groups. TCRdb re-analyzed the PCR reads using MiXCR. These V and J calls originate from TCRdb's pipeline instead of the authors' own analysis. The sample has about 14,000 clones; more than 20% are singletons. The chain is built from TRBV5-1 and TRBJ2-1; perhaps TRBD2 as D (5 bases). This receptor was obtained from a female donor with papillary thyroid cancer or a benign thyroid nodule (not recorded which). Some clones in this sample may be carry-over from other donors' samples. Sequencing was performed on blood. CDR3 in amino acids: CASSPEGSSYNEQFF. CDR3 DNA sequence: TGCGCCAGCAGCCCCGAGGGAAGCTCCTACAATGAGCAGTTCTTC. The variable domain in full, completed from reference TRBV5-1 and TRBJ2-1, reads KAGVTQTPRYLIKTRGQQVTLSCSPISGHRSVSWYQQTPGQGLQFLFEYFSETQRNKGNFPGRFSGRQFSNSRSEMNVSTLELGDSALYLCASSPEGSSYNEQFFGPGTRLTVL.